There are many counts of the clone carrying this TCR beta chain. What it binds is not known. Breast cancer patients provided tissue from their axillary draining lymph nodes. V shed 3 bases, J shed 3 bases, and the junction held 15 bases outside the gene matches. Germline values: CDR1 MNHNS, CDR2 SASEGT. The CDR3 runs to 20 residues. MiXCR was run by TCRdb on the multiplex PCR reads, yielding one entry per CDR3 protein. The sample lists approximately 130,000 distinct CDR3 sequences; 21% were seen once. The data were taken from a study of breast tumors, draining lymph nodes, adjacent tissues. Study-wide results and limits: Most tumor T cells seemingly derive from lymph node, then expand in tumor. Tumor repertoires ranked between lymph nodes and nontumor tissue in diversity, with V and J gene preferences. Luminal-like breast cancer showed significantly higher tumor–nontumor repertoire similarity than basal-like.

The material sequenced was axillary lymph node tissue. The sequence came from a female donor with breast cancer. Some clones in this sample may be carry-over from other donors' samples. The V and J genes are TRBV6-1 and TRBJ1-5; 12 positions agree with TRBD1. For the CDR3, the DNA is TGTGCCAGCAGTGAGGGTTTGGGGGACAGGGGGCGATTGTACAATCAGCCCCAGCATTTT. The encoded protein is CASSEGLGDRGRLYNQPQHF.